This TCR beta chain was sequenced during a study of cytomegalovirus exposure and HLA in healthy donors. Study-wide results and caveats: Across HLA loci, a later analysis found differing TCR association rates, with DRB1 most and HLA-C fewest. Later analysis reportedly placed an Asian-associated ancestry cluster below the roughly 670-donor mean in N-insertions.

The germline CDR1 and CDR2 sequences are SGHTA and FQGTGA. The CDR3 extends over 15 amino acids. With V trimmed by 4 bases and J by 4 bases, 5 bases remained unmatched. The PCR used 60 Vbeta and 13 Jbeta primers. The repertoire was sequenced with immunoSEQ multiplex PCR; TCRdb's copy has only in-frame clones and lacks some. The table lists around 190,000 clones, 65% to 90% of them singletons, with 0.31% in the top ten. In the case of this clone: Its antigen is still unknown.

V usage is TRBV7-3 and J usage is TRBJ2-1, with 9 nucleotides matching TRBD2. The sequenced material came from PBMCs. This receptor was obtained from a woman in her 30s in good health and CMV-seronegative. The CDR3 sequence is CASSSESGRYNEQFF. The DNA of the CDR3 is TGTGCCAGCAGCTCCGAGAGCGGGAGGTACAATGAGCAGTTCTTC.